Described below is a single T cell receptor (beta chain) sequence and its context. Its specificity is not known. Sequenced by immunoSEQ multiplex PCR; TCRdb stores in-frame clones only, minus some. Altogether roughly 42,000 clones are present, roughly 85% being singletons, with the ten largest covering around 1.8%. These data come from a study of a mutant IDH1 vaccine in newly diagnosed glioma. Study details: Most patients had radiochemotherapy with temozolomide before enrollment; others had one alone.

The CDR3 covers 13 residues. Trimming left V 3 bases short and J 6 bases short, with 11 bases between. Looked up from germline, CDR1 is SGHTA and CDR2 is FQGNSA. Stated time point: week 5, during vaccination. Vaccination used 300 ug of mutant IDH1 20-mer peptide per dose, with topical imiquimod. The source is a man aged 35-49 years with glioma. The V and J genes are TRBV7-2 and TRBJ1-2, with D possibly being TRBD1 (5 bases). This sample comprised PBMCs, obtained from a glioma patient whose treatment included an IDH1 peptide vaccine. Here the CDR3 DNA reads TGTGCCAGCAGCTTTAACAGGTTGGATGGCTACACCTTC. Amino acid sequence: CASSFNRLDGYTF.